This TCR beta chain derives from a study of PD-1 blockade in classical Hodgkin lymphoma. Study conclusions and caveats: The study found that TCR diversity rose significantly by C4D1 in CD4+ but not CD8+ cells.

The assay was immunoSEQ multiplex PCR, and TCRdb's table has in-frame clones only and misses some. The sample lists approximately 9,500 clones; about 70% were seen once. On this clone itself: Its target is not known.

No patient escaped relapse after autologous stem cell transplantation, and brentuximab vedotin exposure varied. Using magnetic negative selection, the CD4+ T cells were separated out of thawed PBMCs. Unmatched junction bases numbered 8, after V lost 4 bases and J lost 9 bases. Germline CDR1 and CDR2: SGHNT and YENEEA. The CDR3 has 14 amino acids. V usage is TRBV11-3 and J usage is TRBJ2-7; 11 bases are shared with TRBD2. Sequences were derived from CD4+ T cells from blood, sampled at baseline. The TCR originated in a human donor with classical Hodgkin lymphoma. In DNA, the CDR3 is TGTGCCAGCAGCTACGGTTTAGCGGGAGGGAGGCAGTACTTC. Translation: CASSYGLAGGRQYF.